These T cell receptor beta chains were read from a single sample in a study of T-cell reconstitution after alpha-beta-depleted transplantation in children. TCRdb reprocessed the PCR reads with MiXCR, giving one entry per CDR3 protein. Among about 510,000 distinct CDR3 sequences listed, 9.5% to 12% were seen once. The sequences come from PBMCs, mostly from graft donor cells, collected 180 days after TCRalphabeta/CD19-depleted stem cell transplant. The receptors stem from a female patient between 2 and 15 years old who had a stem cell transplant for aplastic anemia, so the T cells may come from the graft donor. The CDR3 runs from the conserved cysteine through the conserved F or W. The D gene is left open where the match is weak. Not every row has a clone size; where given, it reads once, few, many or a size class.

d_call: .; v_call: TRBV20-1; j_call: TRBJ2-7; cdr3_length: 15; clone_size: .; cdr3_aa: CSAVAWLGGPYEQYF; cdr3_nt: TGCAGTGCAGTAGCTTGGTTGGGAGGACCCTACGAGCAGTACTTC
d_call: .; v_call: TRBV5-1; j_call: TRBJ2-2; cdr3_length: 15; clone_size: few; cdr3_aa: CASSLATSGSGELFF; cdr3_nt: TGCGCCAGCAGCTTGGCCACCTCTGGTTCCGGGGAGCTGTTTTTT
d_call: .; v_call: TRBV10-3; j_call: TRBJ1-5; cdr3_length: 13; clone_size: .; cdr3_aa: CATADSSNQPQHF; cdr3_nt: TGTGCCACCGCGGACAGTAGCAATCAGCCCCAGCATTTT
d_call: .; v_call: TRBV12-3/TRBV12-4; j_call: TRBJ1-5; cdr3_length: 17; clone_size: few; cdr3_aa: CASRPNSGYYSNQPQHF; cdr3_nt: TGTGCCAGCAGGCCGAACTCAGGGTATTATAGCAATCAGCCCCAGCATTTT
d_call: .; v_call: TRBV12-3/TRBV12-4; j_call: TRBJ2-5; cdr3_length: 13; clone_size: many; cdr3_aa: CASSPRGEETQYF; cdr3_nt: TGTGCCAGCAGTCCCCGCGGGGAAGAGACCCAGTACTTC
d_call: TRBD1; v_call: TRBV18; j_call: TRBJ2-6; cdr3_length: 18; clone_size: .; cdr3_aa: CASSLDGTGGPGANVLTF; cdr3_nt: TGTGCCAGCTCACTGGACGGGACAGGGGGCCCTGGGGCCAACGTCCTGACTTTC
d_call: TRBD2; v_call: TRBV20-1; j_call: TRBJ2-1; cdr3_length: 15; clone_size: .; cdr3_aa: CSAREQASGRNEQFF; cdr3_nt: TGCAGTGCTAGAGAACAGGCTAGCGGGAGGAATGAGCAGTTCTTC
d_call: TRBD1; v_call: TRBV29-1; j_call: TRBJ2-3; cdr3_length: 15; clone_size: .; cdr3_aa: CSVPPGTGGLDTQYF; cdr3_nt: TGCAGCGTTCCACCGGGGACAGGGGGCTTGGATACGCAGTATTTT
d_call: .; v_call: TRBV7-9; j_call: TRBJ2-1; cdr3_length: 14; clone_size: few; cdr3_aa: CASSLDTGRGEQFF; cdr3_nt: TGTGCCAGCAGCTTGGACACAGGGAGGGGGGAGCAGTTCTTC
d_call: TRBD2; v_call: TRBV7-2; j_call: TRBJ2-5; cdr3_length: 16; clone_size: .; cdr3_aa: CASSLALGTSFETQYF; cdr3_nt: TGTGCCAGCAGCTTAGCGTTGGGGACTAGTTTTGAGACCCAGTACTTC
d_call: .; v_call: TRBV19; j_call: TRBJ1-1; cdr3_length: 14; clone_size: .; cdr3_aa: CASSIRGAETEAFF; cdr3_nt: TGTGCCAGTAGTATACGGGGGGCGGAAACTGAAGCTTTCTTT
d_call: TRBD2; v_call: TRBV24-1; j_call: TRBJ2-1; cdr3_length: 16; clone_size: .; cdr3_aa: CATSDPIAGSLNEQFF; cdr3_nt: TGTGCCACCAGTGATCCCATAGCGGGATCCCTCAATGAGCAGTTCTTC
d_call: .; v_call: TRBV15; j_call: TRBJ1-2; cdr3_length: 17; clone_size: .; cdr3_aa: CATSRDCRRTPECGYTF; cdr3_nt: TGTGCCACCAGCAGAGATTGCCGAAGGACGCCCGAGTGTGGCTACACCTTC
d_call: .; v_call: TRBV15; j_call: TRBJ2-1; cdr3_length: 17; clone_size: .; cdr3_aa: CATSRFGDRTAYNEQFF; cdr3_nt: TGTGCCACCAGCAGATTCGGGGACCGTACGGCTTACAATGAGCAGTTCTTC
d_call: .; v_call: TRBV6-5; j_call: TRBJ2-7; cdr3_length: 15; clone_size: few; cdr3_aa: CASSFTGSPFYEQYF; cdr3_nt: TGTGCCAGCAGTTTCACAGGGTCCCCTTTTTACGAGCAGTACTTC
d_call: TRBD1; v_call: TRBV6-5; j_call: TRBJ1-1; cdr3_length: 13; clone_size: many; cdr3_aa: CASSYRGHTEAFF; cdr3_nt: TGTGCCAGCAGTTACAGGGGGCACACTGAAGCTTTCTTT
d_call: .; v_call: TRBV7-9; j_call: TRBJ2-4; cdr3_length: 14; clone_size: few; cdr3_aa: CASSLAGGLNIQYF; cdr3_nt: TGTGCCAGCAGCTTAGCAGGGGGTTTAAACATTCAGTACTTC
d_call: .; v_call: TRBV20-1; j_call: TRBJ2-1; cdr3_length: 13; clone_size: few; cdr3_aa: CSAPGRTNVEQFF; cdr3_nt: TGCAGTGCCCCGGGCAGGACAAATGTAGAGCAGTTCTTC
d_call: .; v_call: TRBV2; j_call: TRBJ2-2; cdr3_length: 13; clone_size: .; cdr3_aa: CASRSMRTGELFF; cdr3_nt: TGTGCCAGCAGATCGATGAGAACCGGGGAGCTGTTTTTT
d_call: TRBD1; v_call: TRBV27; j_call: TRBJ1-4; cdr3_length: 17; clone_size: few; cdr3_aa: CASSFRQGQVGNEKLFF; cdr3_nt: TGTGCCAGCAGTTTCCGCCAGGGACAGGTTGGGAATGAAAAACTGTTTTTT
d_call: .; v_call: TRBV10-3; j_call: TRBJ2-1; cdr3_length: 12; clone_size: many; cdr3_aa: CAISDGPPEQFF; cdr3_nt: TGTGCCATCAGTGACGGACCCCCGGAGCAGTTCTTC
d_call: TRBD2; v_call: TRBV28; j_call: TRBJ2-2; cdr3_length: 16; clone_size: .; cdr3_aa: CASTVLAGRPTGELFF; cdr3_nt: TGTGCCAGCACGGTTCTAGCGGGACGGCCCACCGGGGAGCTGTTTTTT
d_call: .; v_call: TRBV4-1; j_call: TRBJ1-5; cdr3_length: 15; clone_size: few; cdr3_aa: CASSQDSRSNQPQHF; cdr3_nt: TGCGCCAGCAGCCAAGATTCGAGATCCAATCAGCCCCAGCATTTT
d_call: TRBD1; v_call: TRBV12-3/TRBV12-4; j_call: TRBJ1-4; cdr3_length: 15; clone_size: .; cdr3_aa: CASSPTGVANEKLFF; cdr3_nt: TGTGCCAGCAGTCCGACAGGGGTTGCTAATGAAAAACTGTTTTTT
d_call: .; v_call: TRBV29-1; j_call: TRBJ1-3; cdr3_length: 15; clone_size: many; cdr3_aa: CSAYSGTRAGNTIYF; cdr3_nt: TGCAGCGCATATAGTGGGACACGGGCTGGAAACACCATATATTTT
d_call: TRBD1; v_call: TRBV28; j_call: TRBJ1-1; cdr3_length: 16; clone_size: many; cdr3_aa: CASSGPGQGWLWEAFF; cdr3_nt: TGTGCCAGCAGTGGTCCGGGACAGGGGTGGTTGTGGGAAGCTTTCTTT
d_call: .; v_call: TRBV28; j_call: TRBJ2-5; cdr3_length: 14; clone_size: few; cdr3_aa: CASSLNDRTETQYF; cdr3_nt: TGTGCCAGCAGTTTAAATGACAGGACAGAGACCCAGTACTTC
d_call: TRBD1; v_call: TRBV20-1; j_call: TRBJ2-7; cdr3_length: 14; clone_size: .; cdr3_aa: CSAWPGQGSYEQYF; cdr3_nt: TGCAGTGCTTGGCCCGGACAGGGGTCCTACGAGCAGTACTTC
d_call: .; v_call: TRBV7-9; j_call: TRBJ1-2; cdr3_length: 14; clone_size: few; cdr3_aa: CASSLTWINYGYTF; cdr3_nt: TGTGCCAGCAGCCTAACATGGATTAACTATGGCTACACCTTC
d_call: TRBD1; v_call: TRBV30; j_call: TRBJ2-1; cdr3_length: 13; clone_size: .; cdr3_aa: CAWGDRVHNEQFF; cdr3_nt: TGTGCCTGGGGGGACAGGGTCCACAATGAGCAGTTCTTC
d_call: TRBD1; v_call: TRBV27; j_call: TRBJ2-5; cdr3_length: 13; clone_size: many; cdr3_aa: CASSTTGAETQYF; cdr3_nt: TGTGCCAGCAGTACCACAGGGGCGGAGACCCAGTACTTC
d_call: TRBD2; v_call: TRBV10-3; j_call: TRBJ2-1; cdr3_length: 17; clone_size: many; cdr3_aa: CAISEALLAGELNEQFF; cdr3_nt: TGTGCCATCAGTGAGGCCTTACTAGCGGGAGAACTTAATGAGCAGTTCTTC
d_call: TRBD1; v_call: TRBV5-1; j_call: TRBJ1-2; cdr3_length: 14; clone_size: .; cdr3_aa: CASTGTDVHGGYTF; cdr3_nt: TGCGCCAGCACCGGGACAGACGTCCATGGTGGCTACACCTTC
d_call: TRBD2; v_call: TRBV11-2; j_call: TRBJ2-1; cdr3_length: 15; clone_size: few; cdr3_aa: CASSLRSGLANEQFF; cdr3_nt: TGTGCCAGCAGCTTACGTAGCGGGTTAGCCAATGAGCAGTTCTTC
d_call: .; v_call: TRBV7-2; j_call: TRBJ1-1; cdr3_length: 13; clone_size: few; cdr3_aa: CASSPDLGIEAFF; cdr3_nt: TGTGCCAGCAGCCCCGACCTAGGAATTGAAGCTTTCTTT
d_call: .; v_call: TRBV15; j_call: TRBJ2-4; cdr3_length: 11; clone_size: .; cdr3_aa: CATSRGHIQYF; cdr3_nt: TGTGCCACCAGCAGAGGCCACATTCAGTACTTC
d_call: .; v_call: TRBV12-3/TRBV12-4; j_call: TRBJ1-5; cdr3_length: 15; clone_size: many; cdr3_aa: CASSLDFYSNQPQHF; cdr3_nt: TGTGCCAGCAGTTTGGATTTCTATAGCAATCAGCCCCAGCATTTT
d_call: .; v_call: TRBV7-2; j_call: TRBJ2-1; cdr3_length: 12; clone_size: .; cdr3_aa: CASSFTGSMGFF; cdr3_nt: TGTGCCAGCAGCTTCACAGGGAGTATGGGATTCTTC
d_call: .; v_call: TRBV12-3/TRBV12-4; j_call: TRBJ2-1; cdr3_length: 15; clone_size: .; cdr3_aa: CASSLLGGMYNEQFF; cdr3_nt: TGTGCCAGCAGTTTATTGGGCGGGATGTACAATGAGCAGTTCTTC
d_call: .; v_call: TRBV29-1; j_call: TRBJ2-3; cdr3_length: 13; clone_size: few; cdr3_aa: CSVGRTGADTQYF; cdr3_nt: TGCAGCGTTGGAAGGACCGGGGCAGATACGCAGTATTTT
d_call: .; v_call: TRBV30; j_call: TRBJ1-2; cdr3_length: 13; clone_size: .; cdr3_aa: CAWSVLSAYGYTF; cdr3_nt: TGTGCCTGGAGTGTACTGTCAGCCTATGGCTACACCTTC
d_call: .; v_call: TRBV20-1; j_call: TRBJ1-5; cdr3_length: 11; clone_size: .; cdr3_aa: CSAGIHQPQHF; cdr3_nt: TGCAGTGCCGGGATTCATCAGCCCCAGCATTTT
d_call: .; v_call: TRBV7-2; j_call: TRBJ2-7; cdr3_length: 14; clone_size: many; cdr3_aa: CASSLVGQTYEQYF; cdr3_nt: TGTGCCAGCAGCTTAGTTGGACAGACCTACGAGCAGTACTTC
d_call: TRBD1; v_call: TRBV6-2/TRBV6-3; j_call: TRBJ1-5; cdr3_length: 15; clone_size: .; cdr3_aa: CASSYPRQGVMPQHF; cdr3_nt: TGTGCCAGCAGTTACCCCAGACAGGGCGTTATGCCCCAGCATTTT
d_call: TRBD1; v_call: TRBV7-2; j_call: TRBJ2-7; cdr3_length: 15; clone_size: .; cdr3_aa: CASSWAGQGFGEQYF; cdr3_nt: TGTGCCAGCAGCTGGGCCGGACAGGGGTTCGGCGAGCAGTACTTC
d_call: TRBD1; v_call: TRBV10-3; j_call: TRBJ1-1; cdr3_length: 16; clone_size: .; cdr3_aa: CAITKGQGQKNTEAFF; cdr3_nt: TGTGCCATCACCAAAGGACAGGGTCAGAAGAACACTGAAGCTTTCTTT
d_call: .; v_call: TRBV29-1; j_call: TRBJ1-2; cdr3_length: 16; clone_size: .; cdr3_aa: CSALLTQSSANYGYTF; cdr3_nt: TGCAGCGCCCTTTTAACCCAGAGTTCAGCTAACTATGGCTACACCTTC